These 5 T cell receptor beta chains were all obtained from the same sample, sequenced in a study of cytomegalovirus exposure and HLA in healthy donors. 60 Vbeta and 13 Jbeta primers were used in PCR. Using immunoSEQ multiplex PCR, the repertoire was profiled, and TCRdb retains in-frame clones only, with some absent. The sample totals about 46,000 clones. Input material: PBMCs. These receptors were collected from a woman in her thirties or forties in good health and CMV-seronegative.

The chain couples TRBV28 to TRBJ1-2; a weak D match, TRBD1 (5 bases). CDR3 size: 15 residues. The ends were cut back, 4 bases at V and 6 bases at J, with 18 bases in the middle. In germline, CDR1 is MDHEN, CDR2 SYDVKM. The chain's CDR3 is CASSSPPMGEDGYTF. CDR3 sequence (DNA): TGTGCCAGCAGTTCCCCCCCAATGGGGGAGGATGGCTACACCTTC.

The chain has TRBV7-6 and TRBJ2-7; the D gene is possibly TRBD2 (7 bases). CDR3 length equals 13 residues. Between the trimmed V and J ends, which lost 5 bases and 5 bases, there was a span of 13 bases. Germline loops: CDR1 SGHVS, CDR2 FNYEAQ. CDR3 in DNA: TGTGCCAGCAGCCCCAACGGGGGGCACGAGCAGTACTTC. Translating gives CASSPNGGHEQYF. Complete variable domain (other parts from reference TRBV7-6 and TRBJ2-7): GAGVSQSPRYKVTKRGQDVALRCDPISGHVSLYWYRQALGQGPEFLTYFNYEAQQDKSGLPNDRFSAERPEGSISTLTIQRTEQRDSAMYRCASSPNGGHEQYFGPGTRLTVT.

This sequence joins TRBV7-3 and TRBJ2-3; unclear D gene. The length of the CDR3 is 15 residues. Germline V gives CDR1 SGHTA, CDR2 FQGTGA. The V gene lost 6 bases and the J gene lost 0 bases, with 13 bases spanning the gap. In DNA, the CDR3 is TGTGCCAGCAGTTCAACGGCGGTGAGCACAGATACGCAGTATTTT. Amino acids: CASSSTAVSTDTQYF.

The V gene is TRBV18, the J gene TRBJ2-1, with 13 nucleotides matching TRBD2. V lost 5 bases and J lost 7; bases outside the gene matches: 11. CDR1 is KGHSH and CDR2 is LQKENI in the germline V gene. The CDR3 length is 17 residues. DNA for the CDR3: TGTGCCAGCTCAGGACGGACTAGCGGGAGCGGATTGAATGAGCAGTTCTTC. This translates into CASSGRTSGSGLNEQFF. Full variable domain (rest looked up from reference TRBV18 and TRBJ2-1): NAGVMQNPRHLVRRRGQEARLRCSPMKGHSHVYWYRQLPEEGLKFMVYLQKENIIDESGMPKERFSAEFPKEGPSILRIQQVVRGDSAAYFCASSGRTSGSGLNEQFFGPGTRLTVL.

The genes are TRBV30 and TRBJ2-1; D is ambiguous. V lost 4 bases and J lost 3, with 4 bases in between. The CDR3 runs to 11 residues. Germline V gene data show CDR1 as GTSNPN and CDR2 as SVGIG (reference sequence). In DNA form, the CDR3 reads TGTGCCTGGAATCTCTACAATGAGCAGTTCTTC. Translation: CAWNLYNEQFF.